These 14 T cell receptor beta chains came from one sample sequenced in a study of T cell changes during pregnancy in multiple sclerosis. The protocol was immunoSEQ multiplex PCR, while the TCRdb copy is restricted to in-frame clones and leaves out a portion. This sample has tens of thousands of clones, with approximately 90% found just once. Sequencing used CD8+ T cells from peripheral blood mononuclear cells, obtained in the third trimester of pregnancy. These receptors all stem from a female donor with multiple sclerosis, enrolled in a pregnancy study.

J is TRBJ2-7 and V is TRBV10-3; D is perhaps TRBD1 (5 bases). Germline CDR1 reads ENHRY; CDR2 reads SYGVKD. CDR3 size: 13 residues. The V gene lost 0 bases and the J gene lost 7 bases, with 10 bases spanning the gap. As DNA, the CDR3 is TGTGCCATCAGTGAGTCCCACAGGTTTGAGCAGTACTTC. This translates into CAISESHRFEQYF.

The chain joins TRBV30 to TRBJ1-2; the match to TRBD1 covers 7 bases. Germline CDR1 GTSNPN, CDR2 SVGIG (reference sequence). V was pared by 8 bases and J by 1 base, with 7 bases of the junction left unmatched. CDR3 length: 13 residues. CDR3 region: CAGSRDSNYGYTF. The CDR3 nucleotides read TGTGCCGGATCGCGGGACAGTAACTATGGCTACACCTTC.

With regard to this clone: Sequence at one end of the junction differs from germline and may be a read error. The chain uses TRBV6-1 and TRBJ1-6; D perhaps matches TRBD1 (6 bases). Germline V gene lookup returns CDR1 MNHNS and CDR2 SASEGT. The CDR3 is 17 amino acids. Here the CDR3 DNA reads TGTGCCAGCACTGAAGAACCTGGGGGCGCGGGTATCTCACCCCTCCACTTT. Its translation is CASTEEPGGAGISPLHF.

The chain uses TRBV19 and TRBJ1-1; tentative D call: TRBD1 (6 bases). V dropped 6 bases and J dropped 7 bases, with 9 bases sitting between them. CDR1 is LNHDA, CDR2 SQIVND, per germline (reference sequence). This CDR3 spans 11 amino acids. The CDR3 spells CASRGAIEAFF. Written as DNA, the CDR3 is TGTGCCAGTAGGGGGGCAATTGAAGCTTTCTTT.

The rearrangement links TRBV9 to TRBJ2-1; 16 bases are shared with TRBD2. CDR1 and CDR2 (germline): SGDLS, YYNGEE. V lost 3 bases and J lost 6; bases outside the gene matches: 9. This CDR3 is 18 amino acids long. The CDR3 loop is CASSAPLGLAGGFNEQFF. For the CDR3, the DNA is TGTGCCAGCAGCGCTCCCCTGGGACTAGCGGGGGGGTTCAATGAGCAGTTCTTC.

For this clone: Its ends do not fully match the called genes, so a read error is possible. V and J are TRBV7-7 and TRBJ2-3; 7 bases agree with TRBD1. This CDR3 is built from 15 residues. The germline gives CDR1 SSHAT, CDR2 FNYEAQ (reference sequence). CDR3 nucleotide sequence: TGTGCTAGCAGCTTTGGGGACAGTCGCACAGATACGCAGTATTTT. Residues: CASSFGDSRTDTQYF.

This chain joins TRBV27 and TRBJ2-7, with 8 bases that match TRBD2. The CDR3 has 15 residues. The V and J ends lost 5 bases and 0 bases, in that order; junction bases with no gene match: 6. Germline assignment: CDR1 MNHEY and CDR2 SMNVEV (reference sequence). The CDR3 nucleotides are TGTGCCAGCAGTCCCCAACTAGCGGCCTCCTACGAGCAGTACTTC. This encodes CASSPQLAASYEQYF.

This chain links TRBV11-1 with TRBJ1-1; 7 bases agree with TRBD1. The CDR3 runs 15 residues. V dropped 6 bases and J dropped 0; count of bases not matched to a gene: 7. CDR1 SGHAT and CDR2 FQDESV come from the germline V gene (reference sequence). The CDR3 sequence: CASSYRTGLNTEAFF. The CDR3 DNA is TGTGCCAGCAGTTACCGGACAGGCCTGAACACTGAAGCTTTCTTT.

The chain links TRBV6-4 to TRBJ2-5, with D tentatively TRBD2 (6 bases). The CDR3 spans 15 residues. Trimming took off 4 bases at V and 3 bases at J, with 15 bases between the two ends. Germline lookup yields CDR1 MRHNA and CDR2 SNTAGT. CDR3 in amino acids: CASSARVGGEETQYF. The CDR3 DNA reads TGTGCCAGCAGTGCTAGGGTAGGAGGGGAAGAGACCCAGTACTTC.

The chain uses TRBV6-1 and TRBJ2-1, with 8 bases that match TRBD2. The CDR3 contains 14 residues. Germline CDR1 is MNHNS and CDR2 is SASEGT. J gave up 2 bases and V 7 bases, and 4 bases lay outside the gene matches. CDR3 nucleotides: TGTGCCAGCACGGGGGGGGAAACCTACAATGAGCAGTTCTTC. Translated: CASTGGETYNEQFF.

This chain connects TRBV19 to TRBJ1-1; D ambiguous. The CDR3 runs to 15 residues. CDR1 and CDR2 from the germline V gene are LNHDA and SQIVND (reference sequence). V lost 0 bases and J 1 base, leaving 9 bases between the germline ends. CDR3 nucleotides: TGTGCCAGTAGTATAGAACCTTCCGGGAACACTGAAGCTTTCTTT. This sequence encodes CASSIEPSGNTEAFF.

This chain links TRBV4-1 with TRBJ1-1; no firm D call. The V and J ends lost 0 bases and 4 bases respectively, with 6 bases between them. The CDR3 spans 13 residues. Germline CDR1 is MGHRA and CDR2 is YSYEKL. The CDR3, as DNA: TGCGCCAGCAGCCAAGAGCGGAGCACTGAAGCTTTCTTT. Encoded protein: CASSQERSTEAFF.

In regard to this clone: Distinct nucleotide sequences in the sample also encode this CDR3. V usage is TRBV6-4 and J usage is TRBJ2-2, with 8 bases identical to TRBD2. Germline V CDR1 and CDR2: MRHNA, SNTAGT. CDR3 length: 14 residues. The V and J ends lost 2 bases and 8 bases, in that order; junction bases with no gene match: 4. The CDR3 DNA sequence: TGTGCCAGCAGTGACGGACTAGCTGGGGGGGAGCTGTTTTTT. Translation: CASSDGLAGGELFF.

The DNA for the CDR3 is TGTGCCAGCAGCATATTGTCAGGGGCCCAGAATGAAAAACTGTTTTTT. This encodes CASSILSGAQNEKLFF. The chain couples TRBV21-1 to TRBJ1-4; TRBD1 is the table's D call and was not checked against the DNA. TRBV21-1 is labeled a pseudogene. The CDR3 runs to 16 residues.